The following is a T cell receptor beta chain sequence with its context. Its target is not known. At the time of sampling, donors were nominally healthy, though unrecorded immune exposures were likely. The study ran its PCR with 60 Vbeta and 13 Jbeta primers. Repertoires were generated with immunoSEQ multiplex PCR, while TCRdb's copy carries only in-frame clones and drops some. The table lists fewer than 250,000 clones, over 80% of them singletons. This record comes from a study of cytomegalovirus exposure and HLA in healthy donors. Overall study context: Genotyping of roughly 400 donors showed that 80% to 85% belonged to the Caucasian-associated ancestry cluster.

CDR3 length: 13 amino acids. The V and J ends lost 4 bases and 9 bases respectively, with 14 bases between them. The germline gives CDR1 SGHKS, CDR2 YYEKEE (reference sequence). General study results and limits: The analysis excluded some indistinguishable V segments, including TRBV6-2 and TRBV6-3. Earlier analysis found most TCR beta V segments productive about 87% or about 30% of the time.

The rearrangement joins TRBV5-5 to TRBJ1-5; D might be TRBD1 (5 bases). Material for sequencing was PBMCs. The sequence was collected from a man younger than 45 in good health and CMV-seronegative. The CDR3: CASSLTVGGPQHF. The CDR3 DNA reads as TGTGCCAGCAGCCTGACAGTGGGCGGGCCCCAGCATTTT.